The 25 T cell receptor beta chains listed next were all sequenced from one sample in a study of radiation and T cells in renal cell carcinoma. Time point reported: baseline pretreatment blood. The treatment is: 15 Gy SBRT to primary tumor, nephrectomy 4 weeks later. This table comes from immunoSEQ multiplex PCR, and its TCRdb copy is limited to in-frame clones, with some not included. The sample shows about 91,000 clones, 82% of them seen only once. The sequences come from blood, collected from a patient whose treatment included radiotherapy and nephrectomy. These receptors came from a man between 60 and 75 years old with renal cell carcinoma.

The rearrangement links TRBV5-1 to TRBJ2-7; possibly TRBD1 for D (5 bases). Germline V gene sequence: CDR1 SGHRS, CDR2 YFSETQ. This CDR3 spans 15 amino acids. The germline V and J ends were trimmed by 4 bases and 5 bases, with 19 bases remaining between them. The CDR3: CASSAGSTSGHEQYF. CDR3 nucleotides: TGCGCCAGCAGCGCAGGGTCTACGTCCGGCCACGAGCAGTACTTC.

V gene TRBV2 combines with J gene TRBJ2-5; 7 positions agree with TRBD1. Unmatched junction bases numbered 11, after V lost 7 bases and J lost 3 bases. The germline gives CDR1 SNHLY, CDR2 FYNNEI. This CDR3 is built from 15 residues. The CDR3 loop reads CASTPNGQDKETQYF. CDR3 coding DNA: TGTGCCAGCACCCCCAACGGACAGGATAAAGAGACCCAGTACTTC.

V gene TRBV5-6 combines with J gene TRBJ1-1; D perhaps matches TRBD1 (5 bases). Trimming removed 4 bases from V and 4 bases from J, with 17 bases in between. The CDR3 covers 15 residues. CDR1 is SGHDT and CDR2 is YYEEEE in the germline V gene. For the CDR3, the DNA is TGTGCCAGCAGCCCCCTCCAGCGGGGGAGCACTGAAGCTTTCTTT. Translated, it gives CASSPLQRGSTEAFF.

This clone turned up a few times. This chain uses TRBV5-6 with TRBJ1-2, with D possibly being TRBD1 (5 bases). The V gene lost 4 bases and the J gene lost 2 bases, with 12 bases spanning the gap. This CDR3 is built from 14 residues. Germline values: CDR1 SGHDT, CDR2 YYEEEE. The CDR3 DNA reads TGTGCCAGCAGCCCACTCCAGGGCAACTATGGCTACACCTTC. Its protein is CASSPLQGNYGYTF.

This clone was observed a single time. The chain combines TRBV30 with TRBJ2-3; D gene ambiguous. Germline values: CDR1 GTSNPN, CDR2 SVGIG (reference sequence). The V end lost 4 bases, the J end lost 5 bases, and 13 bases lay between the germline ends. The CDR3 is 13 amino acids. The CDR3 nucleotides read TGTGCCTGGACAGGAAGGGCCAGAGATACGCAGTATTTT. Translation gives CAWTGRARDTQYF.

The chain recombines TRBV21-1 with TRBJ2-1; the table's D call, TRBD2, was not checked against the DNA. TRBV21-1 is noted as a pseudogene. The CDR3 extends over 14 amino acids. CDR3: CASSKYEFYNEQFF. CDR3 in DNA: TGTGCCAGCAGCAAATACGAGTTCTACAATGAGCAGTTCTTC.

V gene TRBV4-3 combines with J gene TRBJ2-3, with 12 bases aligning to TRBD2. The CDR3 sequence is 14 residues long. V shed 4 bases and J 4 bases; nucleotides not matched to a gene: 0. Germline CDR1 reads LGHNA; CDR2 reads YSLEER. Here the CDR3 DNA reads TGCGCCAGCAGCCGACTAGCGGGAGCAGATACGCAGTATTTT. Amino acid sequence: CASSRLAGADTQYF.

The chain links TRBV7-2 to TRBJ1-1, with 9 nucleotides matching TRBD1. J gave up 0 bases and V 3 bases, and 8 bases lay outside the gene matches. The CDR3 runs to 17 residues. Germline values: CDR1 SGHTA, CDR2 FQGNSA. CDR3 nucleotides: TGTGCCAGCAGCTTCTCTGGGACAGGGATGATGAACACTGAAGCTTTCTTT. This translates into CASSFSGTGMMNTEAFF.

For the CDR3, the DNA is TGTGCCAGCAGTGAAAACCAGGGGGTAGCTACCTATGGCTACACCTTC. Its translation: CASSENQGVATYGYTF. The V call is TRBV25-1, the J call TRBJ1-2, with 7 bases matching TRBD1. CDR1 and CDR2 (germline): MGHDK, SYGVNS. V gave up 2 bases and J gave up 4 bases; unmatched junction bases: 10. The CDR3 loop spans 16 amino acids.

V gene TRBV2 combines with J gene TRBJ1-5; tentative D call: TRBD1 (5 bases). Germline CDR1 is SNHLY and CDR2 is FYNNEI. CDR3 length equals 15 residues. Trimming pared 7 bases from V and 2 bases from J, leaving 15 bases between. DNA of the CDR3: TGTGCCAGCAAGGCGACGGGGCAGGGCAATCAGCCCCAGCATTTT. It translates to CASKATGQGNQPQHF.

The J gene is TRBJ2-2, the V gene TRBV5-4; D perhaps matches TRBD1 (6 bases). V lost 3 bases to trimming and J lost 0 bases, with 9 bases between them. This CDR3 has 15 amino acids. Germline V gene data show CDR1 as SGHNT and CDR2 as YYREEE (reference sequence). The CDR3: CASSSGQSNTGELFF. In DNA form, the CDR3 reads TGTGCCAGCAGCTCAGGACAGTCGAACACCGGGGAGCTGTTTTTT.

The CDR3 here is CASSPRTGPTDTQYF. The CDR3 DNA reads TGTGCCAGCTCACCCCGGACAGGTCCCACAGATACGCAGTATTTT. V and J are TRBV18 and TRBJ2-3, with 7 bases that match TRBD1. The germline V gene encodes CDR1 KGHSH and CDR2 LQKENI. CDR3 length equals 15 residues. Germline trimming cut 3 bases from V and 2 bases from J; bases unmatched to any gene: 5.

This clone was recorded only once. This rearrangement joins TRBV28 to TRBJ2-2; unclear D gene. Germline V gene data show CDR1 as MDHEN and CDR2 as SYDVKM. The CDR3 is made up of 15 amino acids. Trimming shortened V by 2 bases and J by 0 bases, and 7 bases separated the two germline ends. This CDR3 is CASSLGLPNTGELFF. The CDR3 DNA is TGTGCCAGCAGTTTAGGGCTACCGAACACCGGGGAGCTGTTTTTT.

The chain links TRBV25-1 to TRBJ2-1; D is undetermined. Trimming took 5 bases from V and 2 from J, leaving 10 bases between them. Germline CDR1 MGHDK, CDR2 SYGVNS. The CDR3 has 14 amino acids. The CDR3 DNA reads as TGTGCCAGCAGTCGGGCCCCTGCCTACAATGAGCAGTTCTTC. As protein: CASSRAPAYNEQFF.

The rearrangement uses TRBV19 and TRBJ2-1; TRBD2 aligns across 13 bases. Per the germline V gene, CDR1 is LNHDA and CDR2 is SQIVND (reference sequence). J lost 5 bases, V lost 5 bases, and 12 bases had no gene match. This CDR3 is 18 amino acids long. CDR3 protein: CASSFQRLAGGVHNEQFF. For the CDR3, the DNA is TGTGCCAGTAGTTTCCAAAGACTAGCGGGAGGTGTTCACAATGAGCAGTTCTTC.

The chain combines TRBV28 with TRBJ2-2; D is tentatively TRBD1 or TRBD2 (6 bases each). This CDR3 has 15 amino acids. CDR1 and CDR2 from the germline V gene are MDHEN and SYDVKM. The ends were cut back, 9 bases at V and 1 base at J, with 15 bases in the middle. The CDR3 bases are TGTGCCAGTAGGGGAGGAGGGGGGAACACCGGGGAGCTGTTTTTT. Translation gives CASRGGGGNTGELFF.

This sequence joins TRBV28 and TRBJ1-2, with D hard to call. V lost 2 bases and J 6 bases, leaving 13 bases between the germline ends. CDR1 MDHEN and CDR2 SYDVKM come from the germline V gene. This CDR3 is 14 amino acids long. For the CDR3, the DNA is TGTGCCAGCAGTTTAAGCCCCCGGGATGATGGCTACACCTTC. This sequence encodes CASSLSPRDDGYTF.

The gene calls are TRBV7-8 and TRBJ2-3, with TRBD2 identical over 10 bases. J gave up 0 bases and V 5 bases, and 5 bases lay outside the gene matches. CDR3 length: 16 amino acids. Germline V CDR1 and CDR2: SGHVS, FQNEAQ. The CDR3 here is CASSKTSGPSTDTQYF. Written as DNA, the CDR3 is TGTGCCAGCAGCAAGACTAGCGGGCCCAGCACAGATACGCAGTATTTT. The full variable domain, in which reference TRBV7-8 and TRBJ2-3 provide the parts outside the CDR3, is GAGVSQSPRYKVAKRGQDVALRCDPISGHVSLFWYQQALGQGPEFLTYFQNEAQLDKSGLPSDRFFAERPEGSVSTLKIQRTQQEDSAVYLCASSKTSGPSTDTQYFGPGTRLTVL.

The chain couples TRBV5-1 to TRBJ2-1, with 13 bases matching TRBD2. The CDR3 runs to 16 residues. CDR1 and CDR2 from the germline V gene are SGHRS and YFSETQ. Trimming took 4 bases from V and 5 from J; bases not matched to a gene: 6. The CDR3 DNA is TGCGCCAGCAGCCCGACAGGACTAGCGGGAGACAATGAGCAGTTCTTC. It translates to CASSPTGLAGDNEQFF.

The rearrangement joins TRBV21-1 to TRBJ2-7; the table's D call of TRBD2 was not tested on the DNA. TRBV21-1 is recorded as a pseudogene. This CDR3 is built from 16 residues. The CDR3 loop reads CASSKLPGAWIYEQYF. The CDR3, as DNA: TGTGCCAGCAGCAAACTCCCGGGAGCATGGATTTACGAGCAGTACTTC.

The rearrangement links TRBV14 to TRBJ2-5; 9 bases align to TRBD2. Trimming took 1 base from V and 5 from J; bases not matched to a gene: 5. This CDR3 spans 15 amino acids. Germline V gene lookup returns CDR1 SGHDN and CDR2 FVKESK. CDR3 sequence reads: CASSQVRLAEETQYF. The CDR3 nucleotides are TGTGCCAGCAGCCAAGTAAGACTAGCGGAGGAGACCCAGTACTTC.

The chain has TRBV5-1 and TRBJ2-3; 7 bases align to TRBD2. This CDR3 is built from 15 residues. V lost 4 bases to trimming and J lost 2 bases; unmatched junction nucleotides: 7. Germline V lookup: CDR1 SGHRS, CDR2 YFSETQ. The CDR3 nucleotides read TGCGCCAGCAGCATCGGGACTATTGTCACAGATACGCAGTATTTT. The encoded protein is CASSIGTIVTDTQYF.

This chain uses TRBV11-2 with TRBJ2-5; possibly TRBD1 or TRBD2 for D (5 bases each). This CDR3 spans 15 amino acids. Per the germline V gene, CDR1 is SGHAT and CDR2 is FQNNGV. Trimming took 1 base from V and 4 from J, leaving 13 bases between them. CDR3 in amino acids: CASSLVSGRVETQYF. The CDR3 region has the DNA TGTGCCAGCAGCTTAGTATCAGGGCGGGTAGAGACCCAGTACTTC.

This clone was observed a few times. This sequence joins TRBV27 and TRBJ2-7, with D perhaps assigned TRBD1 or TRBD2 (6 bases each). Germline V gene lookup returns CDR1 MNHEY and CDR2 SMNVEV (reference sequence). Trimming took 4 bases from V and 2 from J, leaving 27 bases between them. The CDR3 sequence is 19 residues long. CDR3 in DNA: TGTGCCAGCAGTTCTATAGCCCTCCAGGGGAGGTATGGGACCTACGAGCAGTACTTC. Its translation: CASSSIALQGRYGTYEQYF.

CDR3 sequence: CASSALYTGTPNYGYTF. The CDR3 DNA is TGTGCCAGCAGTGCCCTATACACAGGGACTCCTAACTATGGCTACACCTTC. The genes are TRBV25-1 and TRBJ1-2; maybe TRBD1 (6 bases). Trimming stripped 4 bases from V and 0 bases from J, with 18 bases between. The CDR3 is made up of 17 amino acids. Per the germline V gene, CDR1 is MGHDK and CDR2 is SYGVNS.